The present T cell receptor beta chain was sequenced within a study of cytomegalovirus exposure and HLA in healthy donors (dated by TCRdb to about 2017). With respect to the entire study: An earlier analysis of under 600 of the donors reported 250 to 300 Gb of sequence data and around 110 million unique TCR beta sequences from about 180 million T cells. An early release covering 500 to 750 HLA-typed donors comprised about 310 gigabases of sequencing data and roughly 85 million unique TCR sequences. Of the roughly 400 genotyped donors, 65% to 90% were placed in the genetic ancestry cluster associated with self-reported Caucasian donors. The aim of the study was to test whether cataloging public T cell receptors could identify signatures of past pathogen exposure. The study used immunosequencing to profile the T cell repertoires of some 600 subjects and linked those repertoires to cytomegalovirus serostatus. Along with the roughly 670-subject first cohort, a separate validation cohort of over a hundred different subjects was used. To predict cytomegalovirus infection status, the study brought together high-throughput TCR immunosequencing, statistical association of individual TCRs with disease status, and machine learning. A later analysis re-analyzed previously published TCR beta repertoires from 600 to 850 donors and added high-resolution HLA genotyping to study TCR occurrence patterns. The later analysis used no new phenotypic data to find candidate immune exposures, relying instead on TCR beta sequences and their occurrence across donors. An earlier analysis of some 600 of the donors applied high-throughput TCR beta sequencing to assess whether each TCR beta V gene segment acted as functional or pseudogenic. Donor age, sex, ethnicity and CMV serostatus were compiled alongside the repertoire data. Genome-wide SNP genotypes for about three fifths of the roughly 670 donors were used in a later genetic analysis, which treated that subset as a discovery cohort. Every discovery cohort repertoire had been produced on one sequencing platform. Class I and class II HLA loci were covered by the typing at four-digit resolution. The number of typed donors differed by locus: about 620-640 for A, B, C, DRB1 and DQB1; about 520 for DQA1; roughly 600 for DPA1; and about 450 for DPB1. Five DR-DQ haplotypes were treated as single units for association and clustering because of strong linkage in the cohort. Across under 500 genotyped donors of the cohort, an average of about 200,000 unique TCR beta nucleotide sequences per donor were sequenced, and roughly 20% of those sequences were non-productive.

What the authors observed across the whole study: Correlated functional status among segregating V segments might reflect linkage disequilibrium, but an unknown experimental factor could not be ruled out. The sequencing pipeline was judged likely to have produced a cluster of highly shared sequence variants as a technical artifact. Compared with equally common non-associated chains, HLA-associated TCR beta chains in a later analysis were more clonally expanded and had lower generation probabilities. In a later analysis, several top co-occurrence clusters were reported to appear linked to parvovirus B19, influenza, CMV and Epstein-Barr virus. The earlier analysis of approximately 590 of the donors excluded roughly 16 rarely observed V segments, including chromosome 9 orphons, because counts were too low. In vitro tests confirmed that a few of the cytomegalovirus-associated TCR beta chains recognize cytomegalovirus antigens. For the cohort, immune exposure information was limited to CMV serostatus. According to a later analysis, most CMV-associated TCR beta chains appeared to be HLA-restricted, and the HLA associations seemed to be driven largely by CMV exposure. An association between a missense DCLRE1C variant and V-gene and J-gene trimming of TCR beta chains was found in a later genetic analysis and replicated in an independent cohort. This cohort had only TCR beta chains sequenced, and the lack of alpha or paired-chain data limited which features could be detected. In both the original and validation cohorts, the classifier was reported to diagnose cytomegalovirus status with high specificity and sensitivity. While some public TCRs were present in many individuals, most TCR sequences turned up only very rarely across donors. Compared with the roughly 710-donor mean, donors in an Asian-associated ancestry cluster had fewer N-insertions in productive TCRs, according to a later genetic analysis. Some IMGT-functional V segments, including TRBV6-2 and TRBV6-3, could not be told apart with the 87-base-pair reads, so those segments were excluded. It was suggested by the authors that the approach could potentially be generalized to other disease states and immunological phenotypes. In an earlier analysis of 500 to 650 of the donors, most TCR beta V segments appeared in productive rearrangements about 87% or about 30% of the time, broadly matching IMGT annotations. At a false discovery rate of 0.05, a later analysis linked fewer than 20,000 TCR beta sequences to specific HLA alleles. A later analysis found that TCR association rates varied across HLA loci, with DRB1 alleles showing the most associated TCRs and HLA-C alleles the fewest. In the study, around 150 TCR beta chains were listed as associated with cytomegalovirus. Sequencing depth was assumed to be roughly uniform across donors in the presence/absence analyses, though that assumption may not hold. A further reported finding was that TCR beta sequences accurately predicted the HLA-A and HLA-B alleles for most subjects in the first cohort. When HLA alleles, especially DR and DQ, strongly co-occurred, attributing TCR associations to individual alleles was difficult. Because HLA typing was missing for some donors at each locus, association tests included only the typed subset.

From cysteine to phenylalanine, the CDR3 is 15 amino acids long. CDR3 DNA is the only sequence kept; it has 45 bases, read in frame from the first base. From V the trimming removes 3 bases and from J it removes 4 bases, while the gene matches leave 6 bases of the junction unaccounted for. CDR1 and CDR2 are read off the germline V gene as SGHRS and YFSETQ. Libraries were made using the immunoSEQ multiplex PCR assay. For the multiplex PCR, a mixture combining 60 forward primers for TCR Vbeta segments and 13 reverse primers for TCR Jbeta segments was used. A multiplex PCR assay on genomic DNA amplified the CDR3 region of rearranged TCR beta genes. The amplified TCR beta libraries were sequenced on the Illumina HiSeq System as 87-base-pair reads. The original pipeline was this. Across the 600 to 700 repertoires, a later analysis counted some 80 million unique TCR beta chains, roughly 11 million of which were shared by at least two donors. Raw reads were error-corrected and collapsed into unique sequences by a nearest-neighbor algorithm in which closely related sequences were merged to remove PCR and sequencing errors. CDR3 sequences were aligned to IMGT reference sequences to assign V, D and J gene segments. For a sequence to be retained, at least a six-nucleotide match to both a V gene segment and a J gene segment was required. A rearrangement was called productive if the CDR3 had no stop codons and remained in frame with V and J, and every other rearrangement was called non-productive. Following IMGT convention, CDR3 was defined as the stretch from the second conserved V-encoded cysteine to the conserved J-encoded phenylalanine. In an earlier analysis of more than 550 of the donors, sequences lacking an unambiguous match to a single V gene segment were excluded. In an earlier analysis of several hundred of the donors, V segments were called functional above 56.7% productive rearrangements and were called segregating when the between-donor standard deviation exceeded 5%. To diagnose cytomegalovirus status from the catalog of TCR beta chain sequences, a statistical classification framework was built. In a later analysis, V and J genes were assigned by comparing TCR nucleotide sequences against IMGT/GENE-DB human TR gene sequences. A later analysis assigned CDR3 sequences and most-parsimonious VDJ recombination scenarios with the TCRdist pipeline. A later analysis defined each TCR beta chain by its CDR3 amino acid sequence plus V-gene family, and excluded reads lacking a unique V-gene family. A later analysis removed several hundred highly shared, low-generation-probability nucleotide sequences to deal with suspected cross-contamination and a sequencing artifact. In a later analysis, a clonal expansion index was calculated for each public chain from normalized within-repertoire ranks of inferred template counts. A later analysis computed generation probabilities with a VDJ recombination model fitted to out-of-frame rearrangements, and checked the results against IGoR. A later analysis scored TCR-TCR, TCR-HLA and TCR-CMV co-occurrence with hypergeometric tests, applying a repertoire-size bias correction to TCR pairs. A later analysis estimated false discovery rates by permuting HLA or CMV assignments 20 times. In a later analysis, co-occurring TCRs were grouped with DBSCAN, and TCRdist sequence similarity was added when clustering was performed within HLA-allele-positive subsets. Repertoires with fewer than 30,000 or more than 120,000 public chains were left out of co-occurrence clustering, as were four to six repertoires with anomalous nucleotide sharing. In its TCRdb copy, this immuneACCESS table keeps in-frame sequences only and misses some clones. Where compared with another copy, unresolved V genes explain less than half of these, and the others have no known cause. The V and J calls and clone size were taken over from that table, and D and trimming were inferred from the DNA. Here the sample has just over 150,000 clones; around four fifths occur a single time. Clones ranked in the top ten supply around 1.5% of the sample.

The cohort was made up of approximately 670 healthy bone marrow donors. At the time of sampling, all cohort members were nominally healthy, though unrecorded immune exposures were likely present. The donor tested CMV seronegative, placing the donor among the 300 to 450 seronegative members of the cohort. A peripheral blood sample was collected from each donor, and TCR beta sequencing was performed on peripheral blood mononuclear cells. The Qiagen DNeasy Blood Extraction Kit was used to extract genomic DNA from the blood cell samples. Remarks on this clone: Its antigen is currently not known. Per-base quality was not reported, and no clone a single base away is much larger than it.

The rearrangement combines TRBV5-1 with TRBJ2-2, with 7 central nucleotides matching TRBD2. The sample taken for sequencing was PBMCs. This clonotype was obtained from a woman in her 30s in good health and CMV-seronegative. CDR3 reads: CASSWGGLSTGELFF. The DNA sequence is TGCGCCAGCAGCTGGGGGGGACTTTCCACCGGGGAGCTGTTTTTT. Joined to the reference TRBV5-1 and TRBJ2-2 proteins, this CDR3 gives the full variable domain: KAGVTQTPRYLIKTRGQQVTLSCSPISGHRSVSWYQQTPGQGLQFLFEYFSETQRNKGNFPGRFSGRQFSNSRSEMNVSTLELGDSALYLCASSWGGLSTGELFFGEGSRLTVL.